These T cell receptor beta chains were read from a single sample in a study of OX40 agonist ivuxolimab in advanced cancers. Sequencing used immunoSEQ multiplex PCR; TCRdb keeps in-frame clones, though not all of them. In the table there are approximately 75,000 clones, over 75% of which are singletons. The source material was CD4+ or CD8+ T cells sorted from blood, sampled in a trial of the OX40 agonist ivuxolimab. These receptors were collected from an adult with an advanced solid tumor such as melanoma, head and neck, liver or kidney cancer. Both conserved end residues are trimmed from each CDR3. Size is omitted from some rows. Given values are once, few, many or a class for expanded clones.

j_call clone_size v_call cdr3_aa
TRBJ2-3 once TRBV10-3 AISGATSRADTQY
TRBJ1-4 NA TRBV6-6 ASSPGLFNEKLF
TRBJ2-1 large TRBV11-3 ASSAIPGLAGYNEQF
TRBJ2-1 NA TRBV27 ASSPGTSGGIYNEQF
TRBJ1-2 NA TRBV28 ASSRDKPYGYT
TRBJ2-1 NA TRBV5-4 ASSLGGQGALDEQF
TRBJ1-5 NA TRBV28 ASSLWSQPQH
TRBJ1-2 few TRBV5-6 ASSAVRDRNYGYT
TRBJ2-7 NA TRBV11-1 ASSPRGGYYEQY
TRBJ2-7 NA TRBV9 ASSAPNSYEQY
TRBJ2-7 NA TRBV5-1 ASSLVGGPYEQY
TRBJ2-1 NA TRBV28 ASSKTTGTSYNEQF
TRBJ1-6 NA TRBV6-6 ASNQGSYNSPLH
TRBJ2-7 NA TRBV5-1 ASSLVGLAGVEQY
TRBJ2-5 NA TRBV28 ASTQGIIETQY
TRBJ2-3 NA TRBV6-4 ASSESSGSTDTQY
TRBJ1-4 NA TRBV6-5 ASSYSSQGAREKLF